This entry describes one T cell receptor (beta chain). These data come from a study of beta chain features in type 1 diabetes. The V end lost 4 bases, the J end lost 1 base, and 5 bases lay between the germline ends. CDR1 and CDR2 from the germline V gene are KGHSH and LQKENI. The CDR3 is made up of 13 amino acids. All of the isolated RNA was reverse transcribed, so expressed TCRB transcripts were sequenced. The assay was immunoSEQ multiplex PCR, and TCRdb's table has in-frame clones only and misses some. The data show roughly 450,000 clones, roughly 11% seen once. The clonotype originates from a woman aged 18-30 years in good health. What was sequenced was naive CD4+ T cells from blood. This rearrangement joins TRBV18 to TRBJ1-5; D gene uncertain. CDR3 in amino acids: CASSQESNQPQHF. CDR3 DNA sequence: TGTGCCAGCTCACAGGAAAGCAATCAGCCCCAGCATTTT.